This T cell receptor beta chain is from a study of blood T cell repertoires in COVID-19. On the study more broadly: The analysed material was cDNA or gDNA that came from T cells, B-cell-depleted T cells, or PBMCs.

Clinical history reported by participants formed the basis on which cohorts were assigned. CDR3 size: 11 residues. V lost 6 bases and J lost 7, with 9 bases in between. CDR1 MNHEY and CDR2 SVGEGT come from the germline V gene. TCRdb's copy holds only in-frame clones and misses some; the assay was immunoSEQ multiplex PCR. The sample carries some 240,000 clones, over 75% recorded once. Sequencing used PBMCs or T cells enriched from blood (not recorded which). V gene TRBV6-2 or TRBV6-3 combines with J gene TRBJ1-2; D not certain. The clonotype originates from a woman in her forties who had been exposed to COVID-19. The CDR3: CASSAGGGYTF. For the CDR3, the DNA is TGTGCCAGCAGCGCGGGAGGTGGCTACACCTTC.